A selection of T cell receptor beta chains follows, all from one sample in a study of shared clonotypes between healthy human individuals. This table comes from immunoSEQ multiplex PCR, and its TCRdb copy is limited to in-frame clones, with some not included. The sample includes about 1 million clones, around four fifths of them seen just once. The specimen was memory CD4+ T cells sorted from blood. The receptors were sampled from a man aged 18 to 30 in good health. The CDR3 runs from the conserved cysteine through the conserved F or W. The order of the fields is V gene, D gene, J gene, CDR3 protein, CDR3 DNA. A D gene is named only where the DNA matches it firmly.

TRBV10-3	.	TRBJ2-1	CAIKAGVTYNEQFF	TGTGCCATCAAAGCAGGGGTCACCTACAATGAGCAGTTCTTC
TRBV18	.	TRBJ1-1	CASSPPGRTEAFF	TGTGCCAGCTCACCACCCGGCAGGACTGAAGCTTTCTTT
TRBV19	.	TRBJ1-5	CASSSEGNQPQHF	TGTGCCAGTAGTAGTGAGGGCAATCAGCCCCAGCATTTT
TRBV5-4	.	TRBJ1-3	CASRPDSRSGNTIYF	TGTGCCAGCAGGCCGGACAGCCGCTCTGGAAACACCATATATTTT
TRBV4-1	TRBD2	TRBJ2-7	CASSQGTTSGGVHEQYF	TGCGCCAGCAGCCAAGGTACAACTAGCGGGGGGGTCCACGAGCAGTACTTC
TRBV28	.	TRBJ1-6	CASTRPGGGPLHF	TGTGCCAGCACCCGACCGGGTGGGGGACCCCTCCACTTT
TRBV29-1	TRBD1	TRBJ2-2	CSARQGVKNTGELFF	TGCAGCGCCCGACAGGGGGTCAAGAACACCGGGGAGCTGTTTTTT
TRBV30	TRBD2	TRBJ2-1	CAWSSSGTEQFF	TGTGCCTGGAGCTCTAGCGGGACTGAGCAGTTCTTC
TRBV30	.	TRBJ2-5	CASNRVLETQYF	TGTGCCTCGAACAGGGTTTTGGAGACCCAGTACTTC
TRBV10-3	.	TRBJ2-3	CAIRRNRESTDTQYF	TGTGCCATCAGGCGGAATCGGGAGAGCACAGATACGCAGTATTTT
TRBV7-2	TRBD2	TRBJ2-1	CASSLVSRGLAGGTEQFF	TGTGCCAGCAGCTTAGTTTCGCGAGGGCTAGCGGGAGGGACTGAGCAGTTCTTC
TRBV11-2	TRBD1	TRBJ1-1	CASSHRGVEAFF	TGTGCCAGCAGCCACAGGGGAGTTGAAGCTTTCTTT
TRBV14	.	TRBJ1-2	CASSVHRTGNGYTF	TGTGCCAGCAGCGTTCATCGGACGGGTAATGGCTACACCTTC
TRBV19	.	TRBJ2-2	CASSDKVETATGELFF	TGTGCCAGTAGCGACAAGGTGGAAACGGCGACCGGGGAGCTGTTTTTT
TRBV6-5	.	TRBJ2-6	CASSYRNSGANVLTF	TGTGCCAGCAGTTACAGGAACTCTGGGGCCAACGTCCTGACTTTC
TRBV5-1	TRBD2	TRBJ2-3	CASSKGTSGRGGARSTDTQYF	TGCGCCAGCAGCAAGGGGACTAGCGGGAGGGGCGGTGCGCGGAGCACAGATACGCAGTATTTT
TRBV7-8	TRBD1	TRBJ2-7	CASSLGGQGHEQYF	TGTGCCAGCAGCTTAGGGGGACAGGGACACGAGCAGTACTTC